This TCR beta chain was retrieved from a study of T-cell reconstitution after alpha-beta-depleted transplantation in children. Preparation of the TCRbeta library involved a method that used unique molecular identifiers. One entry per CDR3 protein, called by TCRdb with MiXCR from the PCR reads. The repertoire holds about 500,000 distinct CDR3 sequences, with 32% as singletons. Material: PBMCs from the stem cell graft donor, obtained from the stem cell graft. The sequence came from a human donor who donated a stem cell graft to a child with aplastic anemia.

The CDR3 spells CSARKAGLTYEQYV. Written as DNA, the CDR3 is TGCAGTGCTAGAAAGGCAGGTCTTACCTACGAGCAGTACGTC. The rearrangement joins TRBV20-1 to TRBJ2-7; D uncertain. The CDR3 totals 14 residues. Germline V CDR1 and CDR2: DFQATT, SNEGSKA (reference sequence). Trimming stripped 2 bases from V and 2 bases from J, with 13 bases between.